This T cell receptor (beta chain) was documented in a study of blood T cells in healthy people across ages. About the research overall: There was about one barcoded beta molecule captured by template switching per two T cells. The study's findings and limits: Diversity estimates from one million T cells were considered underestimates.

Germline assignment: CDR1 SGHAT and CDR2 FQDESV (reference sequence). This CDR3 spans 23 amino acids. Trimming took 5 bases from V and 4 from J; bases not matched to a gene: 30. The second PCR ran about 6 to 12 cycles with a sample-barcoded 5' primer and J-beta primers. TCRdb called the 5' RACE reads again in MiXCR, with one record for every CDR3 protein. The table lists around 800,000 distinct CDR3 sequences, 40% to 50% of them singletons. As concerns this clonotype: Its antigen is still unknown.

This sequence joins TRBV11-1 and TRBJ2-3; TRBD1 matches 10 bases. This TCR was recovered from a man aged 55 to 70 in good health. Sequencing was carried out using blood. CDR3 amino acids: CASSPIVVRDRGGGNGGPDTQYF. As DNA, the CDR3 is TGTGCCAGCAGCCCGATAGTTGTGCGGGACAGGGGCGGCGGGAACGGAGGCCCAGATACGCAGTATTTT. Drawing the rest from reference TRBV11-1 and TRBJ2-3, the complete variable domain is EAEVAQSPRYKITEKSQAVAFWCDPISGHATLYWYRQILGQGPELLVQFQDESVVDDSQLPKDRFSAERLKGVDSTLKIQPAELGDSAMYLCASSPIVVRDRGGGNGGPDTQYFGPGTRLTVL.